The present entry profiles one TCR beta chain with its context. The sample belongs to a study of T cell changes during pregnancy in multiple sclerosis. Some clones are missing from TCRdb's copy, which holds only in-frame ones; the method was immunoSEQ multiplex PCR. The sample yields 65,000 to 80,000 clones, 85% to 95% seen once. This CDR3 comprises 14 residues. V was clipped by 2 bases and J by 9 bases, with 11 bases between them. Germline assignment: CDR1 LGHNA and CDR2 YSLEER. This TCR was recovered from a female donor with multiple sclerosis, enrolled in a pregnancy study. Sequences were derived from peripheral blood, sampled in the first trimester of pregnancy. The V call is TRBV4-3, the J call TRBJ1-6; weak D call: TRBD1 (6 bases). CDR3 amino acids: CASSQTRGGSPLHF. The CDR3 DNA reads as TGCGCCAGCAGCCAAACCAGGGGCGGTTCACCCCTCCACTTT.